The entry below describes one TCR beta chain. Its antigen remains undetermined. No much larger clone exists at a distance of one base, and base qualities are not known. The record originates from a study of blood T cell repertoires in COVID-19 (dated by TCRdb to 2018 to 2020). Study-level background: Samples covering the acute and convalescent phases of COVID-19 were provided by collaborators in the United States, Italy and Spain. Where HLA class I and class II types were available, the types were taken from metadata supplied by the sample provider, not from assay-based typing. The prospective study material was composed of cDNA or gDNA derived from T cells, B-cell-depleted T cells, or PBMCs. A freely available public database, intended as a resource for researchers studying the immune response to SARS-CoV-2, is where the repertoires were released. The dataset comprised deeply sampled blood TCRbeta repertoires from subjects exposed to, actively infected with, or recovered from COVID-19. Samples were obtained from the ongoing ImmuneRACE study (first 160 participants) and from some 1,200 subjects provided by 6 global collaborators. The sample metadata nearly always contained a de-identified subject ID, COVID-19 status, age in years and sex.

In the prospective study, participants were roughly 18 to 100 years old, resided in 20 to 30 geographic areas of the United States, and were enrolled through a virtual design. In the prospective study, participants were assigned to cohorts based on the clinical history participants reported in a screening survey and a study questionnaire. For ImmuneRACE Cohort 3, a participant was defined as recovered based on two consecutive negative NP/OP PCR tests, clearance by a healthcare professional, or resolution of symptoms. Each participant in the prospective study had whole blood, serum and a nasopharyngeal or oropharyngeal swab collected by mobile phlebotomists. Additional blood draws and questionnaires over an approximately 2-month period could optionally be provided by prospective study participants. Prospective study blood samples were shipped either frozen or at room temperature before DNA extraction.

CDR1 is given as SGDLS and CDR2 as YYNGEE, both from the germline V gene. V gives up 0 bases and J gives up 7 bases, and the segment between their germline ends measures 8 bases. Reading from cysteine to phenylalanine, the CDR3 counts 14 amino acids. Left in the record is the CDR3 DNA by itself, 42 bases read in frame from the first base. Overall results and qualifications from the work: How much clinical and demographic metadata was included differed by source and by participant, and the metadata was provided uncurated.

The immunoSEQ Assay, a bias-controlled multiplex PCR, was used to amplify TCRbeta CDR3 regions from genomic DNA. As for the original processing: The number of nucleated cells in each sample was estimated by amplification of reference gene primers within the assay. Sequence reads were collapsed and filtered to measure the absolute abundance of every unique TCRbeta CDR3 rearrangement. For each sample, productive Simpson clonality was calculated as the square root of Simpson's diversity index across productive rearrangements. This immuneACCESS table, as held by TCRdb, lists in-frame sequences with V and J called but not all clones. Of the missing ones, under half trace to an unresolved V gene in checked studies; the others have no known cause. Clonal size and the V and J genes are those of that table, whereas D and trimming came from the DNA. This sample has fewer than 500,000 clones in its table, and 87% of those were observed once. Jointly, the top ten make up about 1.5% of the sample.

The material sequenced was PBMCs or T cells enriched from blood (not recorded which). This receptor was taken from a man aged 25-45 years who had recovered from COVID-19. Recombination connected TRBV9 to TRBJ1-6, with the D gene not clear enough to name. For the CDR3, the sequence is CASSVVAKNSPLHF. The base sequence is TGTGCCAGCAGCGTAGTGGCAAAAAATTCACCCCTCCACTTT.